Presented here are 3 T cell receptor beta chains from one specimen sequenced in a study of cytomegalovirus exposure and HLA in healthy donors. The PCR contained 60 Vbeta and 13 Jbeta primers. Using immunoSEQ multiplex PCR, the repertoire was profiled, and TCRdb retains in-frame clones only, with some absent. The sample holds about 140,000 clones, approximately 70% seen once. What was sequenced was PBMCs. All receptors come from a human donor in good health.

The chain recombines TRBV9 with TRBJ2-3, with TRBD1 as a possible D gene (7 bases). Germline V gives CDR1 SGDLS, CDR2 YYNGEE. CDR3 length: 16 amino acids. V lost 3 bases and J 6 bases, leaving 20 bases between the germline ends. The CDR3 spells CASSEPLTRGGDTQYF. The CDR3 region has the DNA TGTGCCAGCAGCGAGCCCCTGACTAGAGGGGGCGATACGCAGTATTTT.

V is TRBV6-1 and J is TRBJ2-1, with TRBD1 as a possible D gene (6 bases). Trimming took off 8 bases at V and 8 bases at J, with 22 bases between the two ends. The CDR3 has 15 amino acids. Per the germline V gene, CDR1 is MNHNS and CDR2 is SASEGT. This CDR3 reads CASRQLGSGVDEQFF. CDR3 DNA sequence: TGTGCCAGCCGACAGTTGGGCTCAGGGGTCGATGAGCAGTTCTTC.

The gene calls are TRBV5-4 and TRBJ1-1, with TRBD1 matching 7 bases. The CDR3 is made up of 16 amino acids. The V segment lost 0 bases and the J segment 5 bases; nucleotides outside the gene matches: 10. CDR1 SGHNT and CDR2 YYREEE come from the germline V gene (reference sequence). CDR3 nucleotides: TGTGCCAGCAGCTTGGCGTATAGGACAGGAGCGACTGAAGCTTTCTTT. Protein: CASSLAYRTGATEAFF.